Given below is one TCR beta chain in context. Its antigen is not known. The data derive from a study of T cell repertoires in ileal Crohn's disease. Each sample's TCRB immunosequencing used around 500 nanograms of biopsy DNA. Sequencing used immunoSEQ multiplex PCR; TCRdb keeps in-frame clones, though not all of them. The data contain approximately 13,000 clones, about 90% of them singletons. V was shortened by 2 bases and J by 5 bases, with 15 bases between the two germline ends. The CDR3 sequence is 15 residues long. Germline-derived CDR1 and CDR2 are WNHNN and SYGVQD (reference sequence). Points from the study as a whole: Endoscopic recurrence occurred in every patient whose clonality exceeded 26.8%.

V is TRBV10-1 and J is TRBJ2-5, with TRBD2 as a possible D gene (5 bases). The sequencing sample was made of ileal tissue. This receptor was obtained from an adult with Crohn's disease. CDR3 DNA sequence: TGCGCCAGCAGTGAGGATCCGGGGTACGGGGAGACCCAGTACTTC. This codes for CASSEDPGYGETQYF.